This T cell receptor beta chain is from a study of spatial heterogeneity in lung cancer. Across the whole study: Sequence detection consistently recorded a greater number of beta-chain than alpha-chain sequences. Findings and limits, study-wide: Ubiquitous nonsynonymous mutations were tracked by counts of ubiquitous expanded TCRs, and regional ones by counts of regional expanded TCRs. In tumors, expanded intratumoral alpha and beta TCR counts tracked mutation counts.

This clonotype was detected ten times or more. The antigen is not known. As an off-target read in a library built for alpha chains, this beta chain has a frequency of little significance. Trimming removed 7 bases from V and 6 bases from J, with 16 bases in between. This CDR3 is built from 14 residues. Per the germline V gene, CDR1 is SNHLY and CDR2 is FYNNEI. Time point defined: sample taken at primary tumor resection. The cohort: approximately 74 early-stage, untreated non-small cell lung cancer patients. Carried by each TCR cDNA molecule was a unique molecular identifier. TCRdb redid the calling of the 5' RACE reads with MiXCR, one entry per CDR3 protein. The sample records 15,000 to 20,000 distinct CDR3 sequences, 9.5% to 10% being singletons.

The sample in question was lung tumor tissue, obtained at surgery. This clonotype originated in a female donor with early-stage non-small cell lung cancer. This rearrangement joins TRBV2 to TRBJ1-5; perhaps TRBD1 as D (6 bases). CDR3 region: CASTPPGVFQPQHF. The CDR3 DNA sequence: TGTGCCAGCACCCCTCCAGGGGTATTTCAGCCCCAGCATTTT.